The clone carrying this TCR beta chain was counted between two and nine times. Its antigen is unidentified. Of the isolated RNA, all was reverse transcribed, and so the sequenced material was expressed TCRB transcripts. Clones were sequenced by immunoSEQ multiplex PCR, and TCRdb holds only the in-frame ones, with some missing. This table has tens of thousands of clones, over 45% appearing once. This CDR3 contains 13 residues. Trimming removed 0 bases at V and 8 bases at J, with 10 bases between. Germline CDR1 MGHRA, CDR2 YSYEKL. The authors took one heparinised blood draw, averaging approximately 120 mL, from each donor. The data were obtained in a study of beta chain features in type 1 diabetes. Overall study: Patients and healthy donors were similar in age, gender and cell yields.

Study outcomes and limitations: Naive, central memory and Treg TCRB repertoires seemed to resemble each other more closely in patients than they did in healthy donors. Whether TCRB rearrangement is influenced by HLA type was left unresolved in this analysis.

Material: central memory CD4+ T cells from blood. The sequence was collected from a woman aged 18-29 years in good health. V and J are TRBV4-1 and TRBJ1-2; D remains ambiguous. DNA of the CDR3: TGCGCCAGCAGCCAAGACTCGGGAAGAGGCTACACCTTC. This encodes CASSQDSGRGYTF.